This is a list of T cell receptor beta chains from one sample in a study of breast tumors, draining lymph nodes, adjacent tissues. TCRdb re-called the multiplex PCR reads with MiXCR, one entry per CDR3 protein. The data hold 290,000 or so distinct CDR3 sequences, with about 30% observed a single time. Sequencing input: axillary lymph node tissue. All receptors come from a female donor with breast cancer. Some clones in this sample may be carry-over from other donors' samples. CDR3s include the opening cysteine and the closing phenylalanine or tryptophan.

V gene	J gene	CDR3 protein
TRBV5-1	TRBJ1-1	CASSTNPGQGLNTEAFF
TRBV15	TRBJ2-1	CATSLRRVLAGGIDNKQFF
TRBV7-8	TRBJ1-4	CASSPQDGTNEKLFF
TRBV12-5	TRBJ2-1	CASGDQTSGRLYEQFF
TRBV6-2/TRBV6-3	TRBJ2-1	CASSYGWEQFF
TRBV7-8	TRBJ1-1	CASTNRGWDAEAFF
TRBV5-6	TRBJ1-1	CASSLDTANTEAFF
TRBV6-4	TRBJ1-5	CASSDYTGGGQPQHF
TRBV15	TRBJ2-5	CATSREAGFQETQYF
TRBV5-1	TRBJ2-4	CASSLTGTENIQYF
TRBV4-2	TRBJ2-7	CASSQVGGASYGQYF
TRBV10-3	TRBJ2-5	CASGVGDQETQYF
TRBV2	TRBJ2-3	CASKSMALRRLAQYF
TRBV10-1	TRBJ1-5	CASSSGSDQPQHF
TRBV20-1	TRBJ2-7	CSARDSLDDGRAYEQYF
TRBV20-1	TRBJ1-6	CSARRQGGNSPLHF
TRBV11-3	TRBJ1-2	CASSLGGQRENYGYTF
TRBV6-2/TRBV6-3	TRBJ1-2	CASSLRGRGGYTF
TRBV10-2	TRBJ1-6	CASSGPPRSSPLHF
TRBV3-1	TRBJ2-1	CASSQGITVSSAWFF